This T cell receptor (beta chain) was recorded in a study of cytomegalovirus exposure and HLA in healthy donors. The CDR3 runs to 14 residues. Trimming removed 1 base from V and 2 bases from J, with 8 bases in between. CDR1 and CDR2 from the germline V gene are SGHNT and YYREEE (reference sequence). A multiplex PCR was run with 60 Vbeta primers and 13 Jbeta primers. Repertoires were generated with immunoSEQ multiplex PCR, while TCRdb's copy carries only in-frame clones and drops some. In the table there are about 130,000 clones, 80% of which are singletons. Sequenced sample: PBMCs. V gene TRBV5-4 combines with J gene TRBJ2-3; TRBD1 is a possible D gene (5 bases). This TCR derives from a man aged 30 to 39 in good health and CMV-seropositive. Here the CDR3 DNA reads TGTGCCAGCAGCTTGAGGGGTTCCACAGATACGCAGTATTTT. It encodes CASSLRGSTDTQYF. The variable domain in full, completed from reference TRBV5-4 and TRBJ2-3, reads ETGVTQSPTHLIKTRGQQVTLRCSSQSGHNTVSWYQQALGQGPQFIFQYYREEENGRGNFPPRFSGLQFPNYSSELNVNALELDDSALYLCASSLRGSTDTQYFGPGTRLTVL.